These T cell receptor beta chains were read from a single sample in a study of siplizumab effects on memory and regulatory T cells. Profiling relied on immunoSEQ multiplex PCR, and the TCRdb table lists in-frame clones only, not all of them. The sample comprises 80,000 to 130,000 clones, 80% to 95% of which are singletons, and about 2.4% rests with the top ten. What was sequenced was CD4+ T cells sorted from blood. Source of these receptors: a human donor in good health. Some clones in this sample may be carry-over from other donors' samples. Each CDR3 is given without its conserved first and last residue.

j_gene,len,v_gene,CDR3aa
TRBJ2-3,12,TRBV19,ASSDRARTDTQY
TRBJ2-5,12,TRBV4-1,ASSSRGGGETQY
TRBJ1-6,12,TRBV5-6,ASSYRGHKSPLH
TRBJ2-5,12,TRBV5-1,ASVGGASQETQY
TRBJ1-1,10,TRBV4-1,ASSPIGGEAF
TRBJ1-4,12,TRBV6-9,ASLPDATNEKLF
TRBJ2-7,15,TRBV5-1,ASSLNPGQSLSYEQY
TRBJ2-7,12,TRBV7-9,ASSSSGARYEQY
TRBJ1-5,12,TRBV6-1,ASSESGSNQPQH
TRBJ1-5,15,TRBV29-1,SVGEPVSGQGNQPQH
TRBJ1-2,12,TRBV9,ASSVRQGAHGYT
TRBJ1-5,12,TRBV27,ASSSGGSNQPQH
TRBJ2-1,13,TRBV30,AWRVAGAPYNEQF
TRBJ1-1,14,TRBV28,ASTPWGRSRNTEAF
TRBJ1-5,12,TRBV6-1,ASTVQGNHQPQH
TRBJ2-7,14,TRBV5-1,ASSLGDSGTSYEQY
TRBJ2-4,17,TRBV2,ASSEGASGSFVAKNIQY
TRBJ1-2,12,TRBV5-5,ASSPGAGVYGYT